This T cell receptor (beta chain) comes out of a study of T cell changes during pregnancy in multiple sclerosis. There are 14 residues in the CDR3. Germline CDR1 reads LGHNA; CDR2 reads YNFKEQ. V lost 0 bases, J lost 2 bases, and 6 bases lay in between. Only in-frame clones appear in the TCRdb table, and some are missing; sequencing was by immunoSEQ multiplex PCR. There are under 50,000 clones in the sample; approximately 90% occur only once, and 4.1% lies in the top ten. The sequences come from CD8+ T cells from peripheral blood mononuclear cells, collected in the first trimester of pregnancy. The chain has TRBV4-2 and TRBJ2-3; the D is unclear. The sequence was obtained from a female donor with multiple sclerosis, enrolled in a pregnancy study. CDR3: CASSQDSTTDTQYF. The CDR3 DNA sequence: TGTGCCAGCAGCCAAGATAGCACCACAGATACGCAGTATTTT.